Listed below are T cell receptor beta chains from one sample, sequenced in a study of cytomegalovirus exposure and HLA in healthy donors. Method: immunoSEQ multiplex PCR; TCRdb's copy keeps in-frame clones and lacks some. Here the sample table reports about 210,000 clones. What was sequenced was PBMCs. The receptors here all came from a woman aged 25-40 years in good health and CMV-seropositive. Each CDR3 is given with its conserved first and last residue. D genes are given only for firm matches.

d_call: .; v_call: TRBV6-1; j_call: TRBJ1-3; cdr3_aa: CASSTAEGSPHF; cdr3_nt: TGTGCCAGCAGTACCGCCGAGGGCTCTCCGCATTTT
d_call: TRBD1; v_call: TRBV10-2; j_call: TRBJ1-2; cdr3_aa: CASSGGRGQYGYTF; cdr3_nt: TGCGCCAGCAGTGGGGGCAGGGGGCAATACGGCTACACCTTC
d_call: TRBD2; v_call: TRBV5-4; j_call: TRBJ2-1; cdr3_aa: CASSPGLAGDRGQFF; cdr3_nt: TGTGCCAGCAGCCCGGGACTAGCGGGGGACCGGGGGCAGTTCTTC
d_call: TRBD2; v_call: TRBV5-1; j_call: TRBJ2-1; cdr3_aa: CASSPGLAGGREQFF; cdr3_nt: TGCGCCAGCAGCCCCGGACTAGCGGGAGGGCGGGAGCAGTTCTTC
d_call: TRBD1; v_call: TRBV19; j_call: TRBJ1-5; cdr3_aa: CASSSRQGVSNQPQHF; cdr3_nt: TGTGCCAGTAGTTCCAGACAGGGCGTCTCCAATCAGCCCCAGCATTTT
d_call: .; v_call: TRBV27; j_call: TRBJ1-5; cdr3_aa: CASSLTRGGRNQPQHF; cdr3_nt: TGTGCCAGCAGTTTAACCCGGGGTGGGAGGAATCAGCCCCAGCATTTT
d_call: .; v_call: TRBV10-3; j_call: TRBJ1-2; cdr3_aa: CAISESRGDYGYTF; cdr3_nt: TGTGCCATCAGTGAGTCGAGAGGAGACTATGGCTACACCTTC
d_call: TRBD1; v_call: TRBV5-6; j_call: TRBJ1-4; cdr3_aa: CASSWDRGRNEKLFF; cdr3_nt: TGTGCCAGCAGCTGGGACAGGGGAAGGAATGAAAAACTGTTTTTT
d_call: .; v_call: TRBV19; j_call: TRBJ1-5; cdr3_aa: CASTPGVPRGGLYSVQPQHF; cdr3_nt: TGTGCCAGTACCCCCGGCGTACCTAGGGGGGGGCTCTATTCAGTGCAGCCCCAGCATTTT
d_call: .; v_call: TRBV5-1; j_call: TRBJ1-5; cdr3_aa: CASSLSGDSNQPQHF; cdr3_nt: TGCGCCAGCAGCTTGAGCGGGGATAGCAATCAGCCCCAGCATTTT
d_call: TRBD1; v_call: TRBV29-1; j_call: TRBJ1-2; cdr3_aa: CSVLSQGQAVYGYTF; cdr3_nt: TGCAGCGTTCTATCACAAGGACAGGCAGTCTATGGCTACACCTTC
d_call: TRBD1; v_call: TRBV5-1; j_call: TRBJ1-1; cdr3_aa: CASSLGDRGRSTEAFF; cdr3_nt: TGCGCCAGCAGCTTGGGAGACAGGGGGCGCAGCACTGAAGCTTTCTTT
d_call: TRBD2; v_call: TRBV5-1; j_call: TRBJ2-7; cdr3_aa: CASSLGGGKDPYEQYF; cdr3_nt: TGCGCCAGCAGCTTGGGCGGGGGGAAAGACCCCTACGAGCAGTACTTC
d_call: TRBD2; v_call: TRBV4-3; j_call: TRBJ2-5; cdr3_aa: CASSPFGLAGVETQYF; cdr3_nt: TGCGCCAGCAGCCCATTCGGACTAGCGGGAGTTGAGACCCAGTACTTC
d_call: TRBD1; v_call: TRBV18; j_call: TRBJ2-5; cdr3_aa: CASSPGDREQETQYF; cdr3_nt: TGTGCCAGCTCACCGGGGGACAGGGAACAAGAGACCCAGTACTTC
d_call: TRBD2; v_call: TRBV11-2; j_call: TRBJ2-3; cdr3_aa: CASSLGAGGTTQYF; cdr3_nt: TGTGCCAGCAGCTTGGGAGCGGGGGGGACTACGCAGTATTTT
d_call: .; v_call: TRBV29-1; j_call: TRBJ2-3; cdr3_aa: CSLLAVSTQYF; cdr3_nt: TGCAGCCTTTTGGCGGTTAGTACGCAGTATTTT
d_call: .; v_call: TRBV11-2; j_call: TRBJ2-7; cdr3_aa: CASSLGRESYEQYF; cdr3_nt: TGTGCCAGCAGCTTAGGGAGAGAATCCTACGAGCAGTACTTC
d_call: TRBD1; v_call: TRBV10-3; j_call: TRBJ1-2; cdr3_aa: CATNTGGLFYGYTF; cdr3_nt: TGTGCCACCAATACAGGGGGATTATTCTATGGCTACACCTTC
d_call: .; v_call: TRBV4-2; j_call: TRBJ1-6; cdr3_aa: CASSQESPVVLHF; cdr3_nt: TGTGCCAGCAGCCAAGAATCCCCGGTCGTCCTCCACTTT
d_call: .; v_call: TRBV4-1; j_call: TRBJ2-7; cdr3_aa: CASSHQGNEQYF; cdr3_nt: TGCGCCAGCAGCCACCAGGGAAACGAGCAGTACTTC
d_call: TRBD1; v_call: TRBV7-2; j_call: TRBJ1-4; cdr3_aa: CASSVTGAGGGKLFF; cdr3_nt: TGTGCCAGCAGCGTGACCGGGGCAGGGGGCGGAAAACTGTTTTTT
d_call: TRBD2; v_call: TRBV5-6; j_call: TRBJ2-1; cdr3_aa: CASSLEVLAVSYNEQFF; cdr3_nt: TGTGCCAGCAGCTTGGAGGTTCTAGCGGTCTCCTACAATGAGCAGTTCTTC
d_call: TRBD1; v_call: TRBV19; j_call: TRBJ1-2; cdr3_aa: CASTPGQGVIYGYTF; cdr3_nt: TGTGCCAGTACGCCCGGACAGGGGGTGATCTATGGCTACACCTTC
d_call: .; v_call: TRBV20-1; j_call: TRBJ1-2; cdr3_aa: CSGAGNGYTF; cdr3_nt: TGCAGTGGGGCCGGGAACGGCTACACCTTC
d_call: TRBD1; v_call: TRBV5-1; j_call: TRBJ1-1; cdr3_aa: CASSPSPGTGDGVYTEAFF; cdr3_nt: TGCGCCAGCAGCCCGAGTCCCGGGACAGGGGACGGTGTGTACACTGAAGCTTTCTTT
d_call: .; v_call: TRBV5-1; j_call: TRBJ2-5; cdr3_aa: CASSLEGPEETQYF; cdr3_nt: TGCGCCAGCAGCTTGGAGGGGCCGGAAGAGACCCAGTACTTC
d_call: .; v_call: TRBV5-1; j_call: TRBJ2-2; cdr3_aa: CASSLGQRPNTGELFF; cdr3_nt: TGCGCCAGCAGCTTGGGTCAGCGCCCAAACACCGGGGAGCTGTTTTTT
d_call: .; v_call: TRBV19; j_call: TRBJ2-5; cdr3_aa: CASSFGGAGETQYF; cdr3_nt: TGTGCCAGTAGCTTTGGTGGGGCCGGCGAGACCCAGTACTTC
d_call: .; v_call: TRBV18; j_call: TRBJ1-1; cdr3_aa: CASSGQNTEAFF; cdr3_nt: TGTGCCAGCTCAGGGCAAAACACTGAAGCTTTCTTT
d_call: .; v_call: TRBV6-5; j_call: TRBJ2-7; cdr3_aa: CASSYSRAASYEQYF; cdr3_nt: TGTGCCAGCAGTTACTCGAGGGCGGCTTCCTACGAGCAGTACTTC
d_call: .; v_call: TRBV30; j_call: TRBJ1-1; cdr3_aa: CAWSDRRRAFF; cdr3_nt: TGTGCCTGGAGCGACCGCCGGCGGGCTTTCTTT
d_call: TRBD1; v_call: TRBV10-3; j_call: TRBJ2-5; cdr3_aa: CAIRADRGMEQETQYF; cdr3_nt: TGTGCCATCAGAGCGGACAGGGGGATGGAACAAGAGACCCAGTACTTC
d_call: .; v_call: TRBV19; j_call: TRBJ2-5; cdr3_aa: CASSIVGRLGRQETQYF; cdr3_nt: TGTGCCAGTAGTATAGTGGGGAGACTAGGTAGACAAGAGACCCAGTACTTC
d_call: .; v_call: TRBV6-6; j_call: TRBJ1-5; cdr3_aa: CASSYVVGSGQPQHF; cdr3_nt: TGTGCCAGCAGTTACGTGGTAGGCTCGGGTCAGCCCCAGCATTTT
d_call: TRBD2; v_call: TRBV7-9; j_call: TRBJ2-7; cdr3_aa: CASSSLADSYEQYF; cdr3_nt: TGTGCCAGCAGCTCGCTAGCGGACTCCTACGAGCAGTACTTC
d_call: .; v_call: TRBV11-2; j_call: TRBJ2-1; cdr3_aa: CASSLNREQFF; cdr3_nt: TGTGCCAGCAGCTTAAACCGGGAGCAGTTCTTC